The entry below gives a single T cell receptor beta chain sequence along with its context. Its specificity is not known. Those who donated were healthy bone marrow donors. The CDR3 spans 13 residues. Germline V gene data show CDR1 as GTSNPN and CDR2 as SVGIG (reference sequence). Trimming left V 3 bases short and J 5 bases short, with 13 bases between. The record originates from a study of cytomegalovirus exposure and HLA in healthy donors. Across the study: In an early release, HLA-typed donors contributed 75 million to 85 million unique TCR sequences.

Study results and caveats: With later analysis, a missense DCLRE1C variant became linked to TCR beta V- and J-gene trimming. Some TCR beta chains (roughly 160 of them) were listed as cytomegalovirus-associated.

A multiplex PCR was run with 60 Vbeta primers and 13 Jbeta primers. The data were produced by immunoSEQ multiplex PCR, yet TCRdb's version contains in-frame clones alone and is incomplete. The sample carries approximately 220,000 clones, 70% to 85% recorded once. The V call is TRBV30, the J call TRBJ1-1; tentative D call: TRBD1 (5 bases). Sequencing used PBMCs. The TCR comes from a girl aged 2 to 10 in good health and CMV-seronegative. Here the CDR3 reads CAWSFSQGTEAFF. The CDR3 DNA reads as TGTGCCTGGAGCTTCAGCCAGGGTACTGAAGCTTTCTTT.